This T cell receptor (beta chain) was profiled in a study of a mutant IDH1 vaccine in newly diagnosed glioma. Study summary: Initiation of the vaccine course occurred 4-6 weeks after radiotherapy alone, or alongside temozolomide cycles. Regarding the study as a whole: Pseudoprogression appears to have had no connection to changes in top peripheral T cell clonotypes. Under 95% of patients showed vaccine-induced immune responses across multiple MHC alleles.

The germline CDR1 and CDR2 sequences are SGHVS and FQNEAQ. This CDR3 has 17 residues. Losses at the gene ends were 1 base for V and 0 bases for J; bases not matched to a gene: 6. Indicated time point: week 11, during vaccination. Mutant IDH1 20-mer peptide, at 300 ug, made up each vaccine dose, with topical imiquimod. TCRdb's copy holds only in-frame clones and misses some; the assay was immunoSEQ multiplex PCR. The sample holds around 130,000 clones; around 80% are singletons and the top ten take 5.5%. A single count supports this clone. Its antigen remains unidentified. The material was PBMCs, obtained from a glioma patient whose treatment included an IDH1 peptide vaccine. This sequence originates from a man aged 35 to 55 with glioma. The chain combines TRBV7-8 with TRBJ2-4; TRBD2 aligns across 7 bases. The CDR3 sequence: CASSLDGLAVAKNIQYF. The CDR3 DNA reads as TGTGCCAGCAGCTTAGATGGGCTAGCGGTAGCCAAAAACATTCAGTACTTC.